This is a list of T cell receptor beta chains from one sample in a study of monozygotic twins with inflammatory bowel disease. TCRdb reprocessed the 5' RACE reads and keeps a single row for each CDR3 protein, giving no DNA. The sample totals 150,000 to 200,000 distinct CDR3 sequences. The sequenced material came from blood. The receptors originated from a human donor with ulcerative colitis or Crohn's disease, or a healthy co-twin of an affected twin (not recorded which). CDR3s include the opening cysteine and the closing phenylalanine or tryptophan. Fields, in order: CDR3 length, J gene, V gene, CDR3 protein.

length: 17
J: TRBJ2-1
V: TRBV7-3
CDR3: CASSLTRASGSGNEQFF

length: 13
J: TRBJ1-4
V: TRBV5-6
CDR3: CASSFSRGYGLFF

length: 16
J: TRBJ2-5
V: TRBV7-2
CDR3: CASSAGLAGADETQYF

length: 15
J: TRBJ2-1
V: TRBV7-6
CDR3: CASSLIWTSGRDQFF

length: 14
J: TRBJ2-1
V: TRBV7-9
CDR3: CASSLAPLADEQFF

length: 16
J: TRBJ1-4
V: TRBV12-3/TRBV12-4
CDR3: CASSRDRGPGNEKLFF

length: 15
J: TRBJ2-7
V: TRBV5-1
CDR3: CASSSGRGGLYEQYF

length: 12
J: TRBJ2-7
V: TRBV3-1
CDR3: CASSLRNYKQYF

length: 14
J: TRBJ1-5
V: TRBV28
CDR3: CASSGLGSNQPQHF

length: 14
J: TRBJ2-1
V: TRBV12-3/TRBV12-4
CDR3: CASGLNWVSSEQFF

length: 16
J: TRBJ2-7
V: TRBV7-2
CDR3: CASSQTSTWTGYEQYF

length: 15
J: TRBJ1-3
V: TRBV7-2
CDR3: CASSPQGGSGNTIYF

length: 14
J: TRBJ2-3
V: TRBV28
CDR3: CASSSAGAKDTQYF

length: 16
J: TRBJ2-1
V: TRBV24-1
CDR3: CATSEDPGLAGVEQFF

length: 15
J: TRBJ2-1
V: TRBV5-4
CDR3: CASSGTGLAGVEQFF

length: 14
J: TRBJ2-7
V: TRBV29-1
CDR3: CSVRPTGISYEQYF

length: 17
J: TRBJ2-3
V: TRBV24-1
CDR3: CATSDLASGLIADTQYF

length: 12
J: TRBJ1-1
V: TRBV29-1
CDR3: CSVEEYSTEAFF

length: 14
J: TRBJ2-2
V: TRBV12-5
CDR3: CASGLDGSTGELFF

length: 13
J: TRBJ2-7
V: TRBV7-9
CDR3: CASSLSSGDEQYF

length: 17
J: TRBJ2-3
V: TRBV20-1
CDR3: CSARGLAGGPLEDTQYF

length: 13
J: TRBJ1-5
V: TRBV4-2
CDR3: CASSQGLGQPQHF

length: 14
J: TRBJ2-7
V: TRBV5-1
CDR3: CASSFSWSYYEQYF

length: 19
J: TRBJ2-3
V: TRBV24-1
CDR3: CATCSGTSDNSGATDTQYF

length: 13
J: TRBJ2-5
V: TRBV20-1
CDR3: CSARRGLGETQYF

length: 15
J: TRBJ1-1
V: TRBV12-3/TRBV12-4
CDR3: CASSMGQGRNTEAFF

length: 13
J: TRBJ2-1
V: TRBV27
CDR3: CASNLAGDNEQFF

length: 15
J: TRBJ2-3
V: TRBV7-9
CDR3: CASSQRQGLTDTQYF

length: 17
J: TRBJ2-2
V: TRBV19
CDR3: CASSIGEEGVNTGELFF

length: 14
J: TRBJ2-7
V: TRBV12-3/TRBV12-4
CDR3: CASSPTGTLYEQYF

length: 13
J: TRBJ1-2
V: TRBV12-3/TRBV12-4
CDR3: CATSVQPLYGYTF

length: 14
J: TRBJ2-5
V: TRBV29-1
CDR3: CSVEDQDGKETQYF

length: 17
J: TRBJ2-1
V: TRBV27
CDR3: CASSFNYGTRGDNEQFF

length: 15
J: TRBJ2-4
V: TRBV5-4
CDR3: CASSSTGTAKNIQYF

length: 14
J: TRBJ1-1
V: TRBV7-9
CDR3: CASNGQGGNTEAFF

length: 14
J: TRBJ2-5
V: TRBV7-2
CDR3: CTSQALPQIKAQYF

length: 13
J: TRBJ2-3
V: TRBV28
CDR3: CSIQGFGTDTQYF

length: 13
J: TRBJ2-1
V: TRBV5-4
CDR3: CASSSGSRNEQFF